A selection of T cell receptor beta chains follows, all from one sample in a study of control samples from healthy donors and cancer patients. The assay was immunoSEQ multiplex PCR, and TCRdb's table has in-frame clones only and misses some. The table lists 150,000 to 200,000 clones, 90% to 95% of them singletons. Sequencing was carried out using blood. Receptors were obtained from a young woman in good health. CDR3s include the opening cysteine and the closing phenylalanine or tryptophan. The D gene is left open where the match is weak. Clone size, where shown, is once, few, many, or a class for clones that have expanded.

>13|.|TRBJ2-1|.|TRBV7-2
TGTGCCAGCAGCTTAGTTACGGCCAATGAGCAGTTCTTC
CASSLVTANEQFF
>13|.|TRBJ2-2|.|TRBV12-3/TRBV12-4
TGTGCCAGCGTATCTGGGGGAACCGGGGAGCTGTTTTTT
CASVSGGTGELFF
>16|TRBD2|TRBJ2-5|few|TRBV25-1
TGTGCCAGCAGTGAACAAGCGGGAGGGCCCTCGGAGACCCAGTACTTC
CASSEQAGGPSETQYF
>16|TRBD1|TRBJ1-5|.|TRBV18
TGTGCCAGCTCCCAACAACACGGACAGGTCGACCAGCCCCAGCATTTT
CASSQQHGQVDQPQHF
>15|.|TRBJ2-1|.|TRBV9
TGTGCCAGCAGCGTAGAAGGGACTTCAAATAATGAGCAGTTCTTC
CASSVEGTSNNEQFF
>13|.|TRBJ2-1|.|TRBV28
TGTGCCAGCAGTTCACAGGGCGTGGGTGAGCAGTTCTTC
CASSSQGVGEQFF
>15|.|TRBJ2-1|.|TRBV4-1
TGCGCCAGCAGCCCTGGGGCAAGATCCTACAATGAGCAGTTCTTC
CASSPGARSYNEQFF
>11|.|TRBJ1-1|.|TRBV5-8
TGTGCCAGCAGCTTGGCGGGGAGGGCTTTCTTT
CASSLAGRAFF
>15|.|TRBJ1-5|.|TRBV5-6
TGTGCCAGCAGCTTCGGACAGTATAGCAATCAGCCCCAGCATTTT
CASSFGQYSNQPQHF
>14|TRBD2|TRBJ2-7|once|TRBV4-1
TGCGCCAGCAGCCAAGATCGCGGGGGGGGCGAGCAGTACTTC
CASSQDRGGGEQYF
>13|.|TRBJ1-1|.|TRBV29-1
TGCAGCGCTTACTCAGGGGAGCGCACTGAAGCTTTCTTT
CSAYSGERTEAFF
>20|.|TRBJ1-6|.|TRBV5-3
TGTGCCAGAAGCGGGGGGACCGTTGCCCCCCGCTGGGTAGGAAATTCACCCCTCCACTTT
CARSGGTVAPRWVGNSPLHF
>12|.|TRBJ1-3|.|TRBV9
TGTGCCAGCAGCGTGTCTGGAAACACCATATATTTT
CASSVSGNTIYF
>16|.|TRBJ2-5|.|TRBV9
TGTGCCAGCAGCGTAGGTAGTGGGACCGCTCGAGAGACCCAGTACTTC
CASSVGSGTARETQYF
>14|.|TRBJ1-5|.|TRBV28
TGTGCCAGCAGTTTACGGCAGTTTAATCAGCCCCAGCATTTT
CASSLRQFNQPQHF
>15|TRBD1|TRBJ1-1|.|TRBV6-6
TGTGCCAGCAGTCTGGACAGGGAACTTAACACTGAAGCTTTCTTT
CASSLDRELNTEAFF
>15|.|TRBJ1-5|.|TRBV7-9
TGTGCCAGCAGCTTTCAAGGGTCGAAGGATCAGCCCCAGCATTTT
CASSFQGSKDQPQHF
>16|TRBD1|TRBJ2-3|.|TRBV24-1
TGTGCCACCAGTGATTTGACAGGGGACCCGGTAGATACGCAGTATTTT
CATSDLTGDPVDTQYF
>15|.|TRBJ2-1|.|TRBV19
TGTGCCACCGGGAGTGGACTTACTACGATCAATGAGCAGTTCTTC
CATGSGLTTINEQFF
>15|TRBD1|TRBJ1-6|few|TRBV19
TGTGCCAGTAGTATTAGGACAGGGAGTAATTCACCCCTCCACTTT
CASSIRTGSNSPLHF
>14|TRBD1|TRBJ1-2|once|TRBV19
TGTGCCAGTAGTGTCAGGGGGCGTATGTATGGCTACACCTTC
CASSVRGRMYGYTF
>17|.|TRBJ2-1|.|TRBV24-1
TGTGCCACCAGTGCCCTTCGCGGACTGGCGGGGTCCAATGAGCAGTTCTTC
CATSALRGLAGSNEQFF
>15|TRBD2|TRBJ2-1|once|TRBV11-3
TGTGCCAGCAGCTTAGCGGGAGGGTCGGGCAATGAGCAGTTCTTC
CASSLAGGSGNEQFF
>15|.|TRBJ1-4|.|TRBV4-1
TGCGCCAGCAGCCAAGATGGCAGGGTAGACGAAAAACTGTTTTTT
CASSQDGRVDEKLFF
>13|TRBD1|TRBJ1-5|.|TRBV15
TGTGCCACCAGCAGAGCCCGACAGGGGACCCAGCATTTT
CATSRARQGTQHF
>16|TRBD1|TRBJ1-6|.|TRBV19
TGTGCCAGTAGTATCCGGGACAGGGCAGGCAATTCACCCCTCCACTTT
CASSIRDRAGNSPLHF
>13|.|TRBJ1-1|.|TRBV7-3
TGTGCCAGCAGCTTATCCCGGGGGTCGGGATTTTTCTTT
CASSLSRGSGFFF
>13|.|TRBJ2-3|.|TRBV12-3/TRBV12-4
TGTGCCAGCAGTTTGAGGGGCACAGATACGCAGTATTTT
CASSLRGTDTQYF
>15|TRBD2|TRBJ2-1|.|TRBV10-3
TGTGCCATCAGTGAGATAGCGGGAGGCAACAATGAGCAGTTCTTC
CAISEIAGGNNEQFF
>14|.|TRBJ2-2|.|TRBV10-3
TGTGCCATCAGTAAAAAAGCGAACACCGGGGAGCTGTTTTTT
CAISKKANTGELFF
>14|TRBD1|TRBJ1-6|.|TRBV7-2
TGTGCCAGCAGCTACAGGGGAAATAATTCACCCCTCCACTTT
CASSYRGNNSPLHF
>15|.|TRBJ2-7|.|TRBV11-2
TGTGCCAGCAGCTTAGATCACGAAAGCTCCTACGAGCAGTACTTC
CASSLDHESSYEQYF
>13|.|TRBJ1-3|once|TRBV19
TGTGCCAGTAGCGACACCTCTGGAAACACCATATATTTT
CASSDTSGNTIYF
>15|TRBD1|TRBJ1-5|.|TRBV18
TGTGCCAGCTCACTTCTCGGGACAGGGGAACAGCCCCAGCATTTT
CASSLLGTGEQPQHF
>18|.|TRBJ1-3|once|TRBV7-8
TGTGCCAGCAGCCGCCTTAGGGTCCGACGCCCTTCTGGAAACACCATATATTTT
CASSRLRVRRPSGNTIYF
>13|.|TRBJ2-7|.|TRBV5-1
TGCGCCAGCAGCTTGAGGTCCCTGGATGAGCAGTACTTC
CASSLRSLDEQYF
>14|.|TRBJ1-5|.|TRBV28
TGTGCCAGCAGCCGAGGAGGGGGAAATCAGCCCCAGCATTTT
CASSRGGGNQPQHF
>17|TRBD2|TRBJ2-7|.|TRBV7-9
TGTGCCAGCAGCCTGACACAAACTAGCGCTCCCTTCTACGAGCAGTACTTC
CASSLTQTSAPFYEQYF
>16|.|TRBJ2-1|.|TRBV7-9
TGTGCCAGCAGCCCGTGGGGGACTGGGGCCTACGATGAGCAGTTCTTC
CASSPWGTGAYDEQFF
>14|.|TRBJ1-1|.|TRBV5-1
TGCGCCAGCAGCGACGGACGGATGAACACTGAAGCTTTCTTT
CASSDGRMNTEAFF
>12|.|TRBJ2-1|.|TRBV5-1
TGCGCCAGCAGCTCCAACTACAATGAGCAGTTCTTC
CASSSNYNEQFF
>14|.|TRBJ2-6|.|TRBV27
TGTGCCAGCACCACAGGGTCTGGGGCCAACGTCCTGACTTTC
CASTTGSGANVLTF
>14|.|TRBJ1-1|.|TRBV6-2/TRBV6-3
TGTGCCAGCAGTCGAGGGGCGCGATACACTGAAGCTTTCTTT
CASSRGARYTEAFF
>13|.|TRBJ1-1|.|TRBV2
TGTGCCAGCAGTGACGGAGAATACACTGAAGCTTTCTTT
CASSDGEYTEAFF
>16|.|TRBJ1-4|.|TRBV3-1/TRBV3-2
TGTGCCAGCAGCCCCCTGGCGGTTCCAACTAATGAAAAACTGTTTTTT
CASSPLAVPTNEKLFF
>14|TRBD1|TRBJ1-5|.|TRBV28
TGTGCCAGCAGTTTCCAGGGGGATAATCAGCCCCAGCATTTT
CASSFQGDNQPQHF
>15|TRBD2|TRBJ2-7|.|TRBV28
TGTGCCAGCAGACGACCCGGGACTAGCTCCTACGAGCAGTACTTC
CASRRPGTSSYEQYF
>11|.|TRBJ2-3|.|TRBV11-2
TGTGCCAGCACCCTATTGGATACGCAGTATTTT
CASTLLDTQYF
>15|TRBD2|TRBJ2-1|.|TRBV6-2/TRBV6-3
TGTGCCAGCAGGCCTAGCGGGGAGGGGCGCAATGAGCAGTTCTTC
CASRPSGEGRNEQFF
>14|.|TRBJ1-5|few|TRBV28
TGTGCCAGCAGTCCTACAGGGAATGATCAGCCCCAGCATTTT
CASSPTGNDQPQHF
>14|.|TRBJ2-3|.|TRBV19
TGTGCCAGTAGTGTGGACGGACCAGTTGATACGCAGTATTTT
CASSVDGPVDTQYF
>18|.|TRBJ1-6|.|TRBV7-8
TGTGCCAGCAGCTTACACGTGGGGGGTGGCGAAGTAGATTCACCCCTCCACTTT
CASSLHVGGGEVDSPLHF
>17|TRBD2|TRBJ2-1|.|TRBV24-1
TGTGCCACCAGTGATGGGGGCAGCGGGAGGGCCTACAATGAGCAGTTCTTC
CATSDGGSGRAYNEQFF
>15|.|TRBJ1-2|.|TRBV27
TGCGCCAGCAGTTTTTCCTCACAGGGAGGCTATGGCTACACCTTC
CASSFSSQGGYGYTF